These 16 T cell receptor beta chains were all obtained from the same sample, sequenced in a study of blood T cell repertoires in COVID-19. TCRdb's table, derived via immunoSEQ multiplex PCR, lists solely in-frame clones and lacks some. The table includes some 150,000 clones, roughly four fifths detected once. Sequenced sample: peripheral blood. The source of these receptors is a human donor in a cohort sampled during active COVID-19.

The rearrangement uses TRBV3-1 (or the pseudogene TRBV3-2) and TRBJ2-1, with D unclear. Germline V lookup: CDR1 LGHDT, CDR2 YNNKEL (reference sequence). V lost 0 bases, J lost 6 bases, and 9 bases lay in between. CDR3 length: 14 residues. Here the CDR3 DNA reads TGTGCCAGCAGCCAAGATATAACCAGCAATGAGCAGTTCTTC. This translates into CASSQDITSNEQFF.

The chain couples TRBV6-5 to TRBJ2-5; a possible D gene is TRBD2 (6 bases). V shed 7 bases and J shed 4 bases, with 16 bases lying between them. Germline V gene data show CDR1 as MNHEY and CDR2 as SVGAGI. CDR3 length: 14 residues. This CDR3 reads CASIPAGQGETQYF. The CDR3 DNA follows: TGTGCCAGCATCCCCGCGGGGCAGGGAGAGACCCAGTACTTC.

V usage is TRBV6-5 and J usage is TRBJ1-6, with 8 bases identical to TRBD1. CDR3 size: 14 residues. Germline V CDR1 and CDR2: MNHEY, SVGAGI. V trimming: 6 bases; J trimming: 9 bases; junction bases outside the gene matches: 7. CDR3 residues: CASRTGEEGSPLHF. CDR3 DNA sequence: TGTGCCAGCAGGACAGGGGAGGAAGGTTCACCCCTCCACTTT.

CDR3 amino acids: CASSLSRTAGNTIYF. The CDR3 DNA reads as TGTGCCAGCAGCTTAAGCAGGACAGCGGGAAACACCATATATTTT. The chain is built from TRBV11-1 and TRBJ1-3, with D possibly TRBD1 on 6 matching bases. The CDR3 totals 15 residues. Germline V gene data show CDR1 as SGHAT and CDR2 as FQDESV (reference sequence). V dropped 2 bases and J dropped 4 bases, with 12 bases sitting between them.

J is TRBJ1-2 and V is TRBV21-1. TRBV21-1 is listed as a pseudogene. This CDR3 is built from 14 residues. The CDR3 spells CASSILAGPYGYTF. The CDR3 bases are TGTGCCAGCAGCATCTTGGCGGGGCCATATGGCTACACCTTC.

The sample holds one count of this clone. The CDR3: CSAGGGQGAYEQYF. CDR3 coding DNA: TGCAGCGCTGGGGGCGGACAGGGCGCGTACGAGCAGTACTTC. V is TRBV29-1 and J is TRBJ2-7; 8 bases line up with TRBD1. The CDR3 is made up of 14 amino acids. The V gene's germline CDR1 is SQVTM and CDR2 ANQGSEA. V lost 7 bases to trimming and J lost 4 bases; unmatched junction nucleotides: 12.

This clone was seen once. The chain links TRBV7-3 to TRBJ2-6, with D hard to call. CDR3 length: 17 residues. Germline V gene lookup returns CDR1 SGHTA and CDR2 FQGTGA. V was shortened by 4 bases and J by 0 bases, with 13 bases between the two germline ends. CDR3 loop: CASSSSRGNSGANVLTF. In nucleotides, the CDR3 is TGTGCCAGCAGCTCCTCCCGCGGAAACTCTGGGGCCAACGTCCTGACTTTC.

The chain links TRBV9 to TRBJ2-1, with TRBD2 matching over 7 bases. The germline gives CDR1 SGDLS, CDR2 YYNGEE. Losses at the gene ends were 0 bases for V and 7 bases for J; bases not matched to a gene: 7. CDR3 length: 15 residues. The CDR3 DNA is TGTGCCAGCAGCGTAGGGGTAGCGGGCCCGAATGAGCAGTTCTTC. Residues: CASSVGVAGPNEQFF.

The chain recombines TRBV3-1 (or the pseudogene TRBV3-2) with TRBJ2-1, with 14 nucleotides matching TRBD2. The V gene's germline CDR1 is LGHDT and CDR2 YNNKEL (reference sequence). J gave up 0 bases and V 4 bases, and 2 bases lay outside the gene matches. The CDR3 runs to 17 residues. DNA of the CDR3: TGTGCCAGCAGCCCTGGGACTAGCGGGGGCTCCTACAATGAGCAGTTCTTC. Amino acid sequence: CASSPGTSGGSYNEQFF.

The genes are TRBV19 and TRBJ1-6; TRBD1 agrees at 7 bases. After removal of 8 bases from V and 4 bases from J, the junction contained 8 bases not matched to a gene. There are 15 residues in the CDR3. Germline values: CDR1 LNHDA, CDR2 SQIVND (reference sequence). The CDR3 region is CASRTGDYYNSPLHF. In DNA form, the CDR3 reads TGTGCCAGTCGGACAGGCGATTATTATAATTCACCCCTCCACTTT.

This clone was seen a few times. The identical CDR3 is also encoded by other nucleotide sequences in the sample. The chain has TRBV6-5 and TRBJ1-1, with a possible D match to TRBD1 (6 bases). The CDR3 loop spans 15 amino acids. Germline CDR1 and CDR2: MNHEY and SVGAGI. The ends were cut back, 0 bases at V and 2 bases at J, with 10 bases in the middle. As DNA, the CDR3 is TGTGCCAGCAGTTACTCGGGCAGGGGAAACACTGAAGCTTTCTTT. This translates into CASSYSGRGNTEAFF.

This chain connects TRBV7-3 to TRBJ2-5, with D hard to call. The CDR3 consists of 15 residues. Deletions cut 0 bases from V and 2 bases from J, with 10 bases between. Germline CDR1 and CDR2: SGHTA and FQGTGA. The CDR3 nucleotides are TGTGCCAGCAGCTTAACAGCAGACAATCAAGAGACCCAGTACTTC. Its translation is CASSLTADNQETQYF. Supplemented by reference TRBV7-3 and TRBJ2-5, the full variable domain reads GAGVSQTPSNKVTEKGKYVELRCDPISGHTALYWYRQSLGQGPEFLIYFQGTGAADDSGLPNDRFFAVRPEGSVSTLKIQRTERGDSAVYLCASSLTADNQETQYFGPGTRLLVL.

A single count supports this clone. This rearrangement joins TRBV7-9 to TRBJ1-1, with 8 bases aligning to TRBD1. CDR3 length: 15 residues. In germline, CDR1 is SEHNR, CDR2 FQNEAQ (reference sequence). After removal of 4 bases from V and 2 bases from J, the junction contained 6 bases not matched to a gene. The CDR3 sequence: CASSYIDRGNTEAFF. DNA for the CDR3: TGTGCCAGCAGCTATATAGACAGGGGCAACACTGAAGCTTTCTTT.

The genes are TRBV19 and TRBJ1-5; 8 nucleotides match TRBD1. Germline-derived CDR1 and CDR2 are LNHDA and SQIVND (reference sequence). CDR3 size: 15 residues. The trim removed 5 bases at V and 0 bases at J, leaving 3 bases unmatched. CDR3 nucleotide sequence: TGTGCCAGTAGTCCGGGGACAGGTAGCAATCAGCCCCAGCATTTT. Translated: CASSPGTGSNQPQHF. Variable domain in full (rest from reference TRBV19 and TRBJ1-5): DGGITQSPKYLFRKEGQNVTLSCEQNLNHDAMYWYRQDPGQGLRLIYYSQIVNDFQKGDIAEGYSVSREKKESFPLTVTSAQKNPTAFYLCASSPGTGSNQPQHFGDGTRLSIL.

The chain employs TRBV5-8 and TRBJ1-3, with a possible D match to TRBD1 (5 bases). The CDR3 is 14 residues long. Germline V gene data show CDR1 as SGHTS and CDR2 as YDEGEE. V shed 1 base and J shed 8 bases, with 13 bases lying between them. CDR3 residues: CASSLLDTGDTIYF. The CDR3 nucleotides are TGTGCCAGCAGCTTGCTGGACACCGGAGACACCATATATTTT.

The rearrangement joins TRBV5-1 to TRBJ1-6; D perhaps matches TRBD1 (5 bases). This CDR3 is built from 17 residues. CDR1 is SGHRS, CDR2 YFSETQ, per germline. V lost 4 bases to trimming and J lost 5 bases, with 19 bases between them. The CDR3 DNA sequence: TGCGCCAGCAGCCTTGCACCTCAGGGCCTGAATAATTCACCCCTCCACTTT. Its protein product is CASSLAPQGLNNSPLHF.